One and the same sample provided the 27 T cell receptor beta chains below, sequenced in a study of blood T cell repertoires in COVID-19. TCRdb keeps only in-frame clones here, not all; method: immunoSEQ multiplex PCR. This sample has 240,000 or so clones; more than 75% occur once, and the top ten carry 3.3%. Sequenced material: PBMCs or T cells enriched from blood (not recorded which). All receptors come from a woman aged 40 to 55 with acute COVID-19.

This clone was recorded at least ten times. The chain employs TRBV27 and TRBJ1-2; 8 positions agree with TRBD1. The germline V gene has CDR1 MNHEY and CDR2 SMNVEV (reference sequence). This CDR3 spans 12 amino acids. The junction had 5 bases not matched to a gene; V was cut back by 6 bases and J by 8 bases. The CDR3 reads CASSHRGDGYTF. DNA of the CDR3: TGTGCCAGCAGCCACAGGGGGGACGGCTACACCTTC.

This clone was counted only a few times. The gene calls are TRBV18 and TRBJ1-6, with 7 positions matching TRBD1. From germline, CDR1 is KGHSH and CDR2 LQKENI. Unmatched junction bases numbered 11, after V lost 5 bases and J lost 1 base. The CDR3 consists of 18 residues. CDR3 in DNA: TGTGCCAGCTCAATAAAGACAGGGTCTGAGTCCTATAATTCACCCCTCCACTTT. It yields the protein CASSIKTGSESYNSPLHF.

The chain recombines TRBV7-9 with TRBJ2-7, with TRBD2 matching over 7 bases. Trimming cost V 0 bases and J 4 bases; bases outside gene matches: 0. The CDR3 is 13 residues long. Germline lookup yields CDR1 SEHNR and CDR2 FQNEAQ (reference sequence). CDR3 sequence: CASSLAGGYEQYF. The CDR3 DNA is TGTGCCAGCAGCTTAGCGGGAGGGTACGAGCAGTACTTC.

V and J are TRBV3-1 (or the pseudogene TRBV3-2) and TRBJ1-6; weak D call: TRBD1 (6 bases). Germline assignment: CDR1 LGHDT and CDR2 YNNKEL (reference sequence). Trimming took off 1 base at V and 9 bases at J, with 13 bases between the two ends. The CDR3 consists of 15 residues. CDR3 amino acids: CASSQGAGGRSPLHF. For the CDR3, the DNA is TGTGCCAGCAGCCAAGGGGCCGGGGGGCGTTCACCCCTCCACTTT.

This clone occurred many times. The rearrangement uses TRBV11-2 and TRBJ1-2, with no clear D. The CDR3 consists of 12 residues. Germline assignment: CDR1 SGHAT and CDR2 FQNNGV. V gave up 7 bases and J gave up 7 bases, with 13 bases separating them. DNA for the CDR3: TGTGCCAGCATCGGAGACGCTAGTGGCTACACCTTC. This translates into CASIGDASGYTF.

The V and J genes are TRBV9 and TRBJ2-7, with D possibly matching TRBD2 (6 bases). Per the germline V gene, CDR1 is SGDLS and CDR2 is YYNGEE. With 3 bases removed from V and 2 bases from J, the gap between germline ends came to 9 bases. The CDR3 has 13 amino acids. The CDR3 coding sequence is TGTGCCAGCAGCGCGGGAGACCCCTACGAGCAGTACTTC. It specifies CASSAGDPYEQYF.

This chain uses TRBV14 with TRBJ1-2; a possible D gene is TRBD1 (5 bases). V dropped 1 base and J dropped 10 bases, with 13 bases sitting between them. CDR1 is SGHDN, CDR2 FVKESK, per germline. This CDR3 region has 13 residues. This CDR3 is CASSQVGGEDYTF. CDR3 DNA sequence: TGTGCCAGCAGCCAAGTCGGGGGGGAGGACTACACCTTC. The whole variable domain, filled in from reference TRBV14 and TRBJ1-2, reads EAGVTQFPSHSVIEKGQTVTLRCDPISGHDNLYWYRRVMGKEIKFLLHFVKESKQDESGMPNNRFLAERTGGTYSTLKVQPAELEDSGVYFCASSQVGGEDYTFGSGTRLTVV.

The genes are TRBV4-1 and TRBJ2-2, with D possibly TRBD2 on 5 matching bases. The germline CDR1 and CDR2 sequences are MGHRA and YSYEKL. CDR3 length: 15 residues. V lost 2 bases and J lost 0, with 7 bases in between. In DNA, the CDR3 is TGCGCCAGCAGCCAATCCGGGACGAACACCGGGGAGCTGTTTTTT. It encodes CASSQSGTNTGELFF.

The chain employs TRBV19 and TRBJ1-3, with D unclear. This CDR3 is 15 amino acids long. Germline loops: CDR1 LNHDA, CDR2 SQIVND (reference sequence). V dropped 5 bases and J dropped 0 bases, with 11 bases sitting between them. CDR3 in DNA: TGTGCCAGTAGTTTGGCTTACTACTCTGGAAACACCATATATTTT. This codes for CASSLAYYSGNTIYF.

The chain joins TRBV7-9 to TRBJ2-1; 13 bases are shared with TRBD2. Germline-derived CDR1 and CDR2 are SEHNR and FQNEAQ (reference sequence). The trim removed 5 bases at V and 5 bases at J, leaving 15 bases unmatched. The CDR3 runs 19 residues. The CDR3 sequence: CASSPLAGGPRSLNNEQFF. As DNA, the CDR3 is TGTGCCAGCAGCCCACTAGCGGGAGGGCCTCGAAGCTTGAACAATGAGCAGTTCTTC.

J is TRBJ2-3 and V is TRBV19; TRBD1 matches 8 bases. After removal of 3 bases from V and 4 bases from J, the junction contained 3 bases not matched to a gene. This CDR3 spans 14 amino acids. Germline V lookup: CDR1 LNHDA, CDR2 SQIVND (reference sequence). CDR3 region: CASSMSQGADTQYF. CDR3 in DNA: TGTGCCAGTAGTATGTCACAGGGGGCAGATACGCAGTATTTT.

This chain uses TRBV3-1 (or the pseudogene TRBV3-2) with TRBJ1-2, with no clear D. The length of the CDR3 is 14 residues. Germline-derived CDR1 and CDR2 are LGHDT and YNNKEL (reference sequence). The V end was cut by 3 bases, the J end by 1 base, with 9 bases between. In DNA form, the CDR3 reads TGTGCCAGCAGCCAGGCACAGATTAACTATGGCTACACCTTC. It specifies CASSQAQINYGYTF.

The chain uses TRBV5-1 and TRBJ1-6; 7 positions match TRBD1. The CDR3 covers 17 residues. The trim removed 4 bases at V and 0 bases at J, leaving 7 bases unmatched. The germline gives CDR1 SGHRS, CDR2 YFSETQ. The CDR3 region has the DNA TGCGCCAGCAGCCTGGGACAGCAAAGCTCCTATAATTCACCCCTCCACTTT. This translates into CASSLGQQSSYNSPLHF. Supplemented by reference TRBV5-1 and TRBJ1-6, the full variable domain reads KAGVTQTPRYLIKTRGQQVTLSCSPISGHRSVSWYQQTPGQGLQFLFEYFSETQRNKGNFPGRFSGRQFSNSRSEMNVSTLELGDSALYLCASSLGQQSSYNSPLHFGNGTRLTVT.

A few counts support this clone. The chain uses TRBV3-1 (or the pseudogene TRBV3-2) and TRBJ2-2, with 13 bases lining up with TRBD2. The CDR3 has 19 residues. The J segment lost 4 bases and the V segment lost 1 base, leaving 9 bases of the junction unmatched. From germline, CDR1 is LGHDT and CDR2 YNNKEL (reference sequence). The CDR3 is CASSQGLAGGGISTGELFF. As DNA, the CDR3 is TGTGCCAGCAGCCAAGGACTAGCGGGAGGAGGGATTAGCACCGGGGAGCTGTTTTTT.

The J gene is TRBJ2-7, the V gene TRBV28; D may be TRBD1 (6 bases). The CDR3 loop spans 13 amino acids. Germline loops: CDR1 MDHEN, CDR2 SYDVKM. V shed 4 bases and J shed 3 bases, with 10 bases lying between them. The CDR3 nucleotides are TGTGCCAGCAGTTCCATACAGGGCTACGAGCAGTACTTC. Its protein is CASSSIQGYEQYF.

J is TRBJ1-5 and V is TRBV28; TRBD1 might be the D (5 bases). CDR3 size: 12 residues. Germline V gene sequence: CDR1 MDHEN, CDR2 SYDVKM. Trimming left V 6 bases short and J 6 bases short, with 9 bases between. In nucleotides, the CDR3 is TGTGCCAGCAGCTCGGGGGGTCAGCCCCAGCATTTT. Encoded protein: CASSSGGQPQHF.

The chain uses TRBV6-5 and TRBJ2-2, with 9 bases lining up with TRBD2. The CDR3 loop spans 15 amino acids. Germline V gene lookup returns CDR1 MNHEY and CDR2 SVGAGI. The V and J ends lost 7 bases and 2 bases, in that order; junction bases with no gene match: 5. CDR3 nucleotides: TGTGCCAGCAAGGTTAGCGGGAGAAACACCGGGGAGCTGTTTTTT. This gives the protein CASKVSGRNTGELFF.

The chain couples TRBV6-5 to TRBJ2-1; D may be TRBD1 (6 bases). The CDR3 is 13 amino acids. Germline V gene sequence: CDR1 MNHEY, CDR2 SVGAGI. V was trimmed by 9 bases and J by 7 bases, leaving 16 bases between them. The CDR3 sequence: CASVGNRVNEQFF. CDR3 DNA: TGTGCCAGTGTTGGTAACAGGGTGAATGAGCAGTTCTTC.

The rearrangement links TRBV11-2 to TRBJ2-3; D is possibly TRBD2 (7 bases). Germline values: CDR1 SGHAT, CDR2 FQNNGV. The ends were cut back, 3 bases at V and 1 base at J, with 11 bases in the middle. The CDR3 has 15 amino acids. CDR3 sequence (DNA): TGTGCCAGCAGCTTCGGGGGGCATGGCACAGATACGCAGTATTTT. Translated, it gives CASSFGGHGTDTQYF.

This sequence joins TRBV5-1 and TRBJ2-1; 7 bases align to TRBD2. The CDR3 extends over 13 amino acids. CDR1 and CDR2 (germline): SGHRS, YFSETQ. V shed 4 bases and J 9 bases; nucleotides not matched to a gene: 7. This chain's CDR3 is CASSLGSGIEQFF. The CDR3 DNA reads as TGCGCCAGCAGCCTAGGGAGCGGGATTGAGCAGTTCTTC.

The chain combines TRBV7-8 with TRBJ1-4; D call uncertain. Trimming pared 1 base from V and 0 bases from J, leaving 6 bases between. The CDR3 is 15 amino acids. The germline V gene has CDR1 SGHVS and CDR2 FQNEAQ. CDR3 in DNA: TGTGCCAGCAGCTTAGGTCGTTCAACTAATGAAAAACTGTTTTTT. It codes for CASSLGRSTNEKLFF.

In nucleotides, the CDR3 is TGCAGCGTGTCCCGGGACTCACCATACAATGAGCAGTTCTTC. Translation gives CSVSRDSPYNEQFF. The chain carries TRBV29-1 and TRBJ2-1; TRBD2 might be the D (6 bases). The CDR3 extends over 14 amino acids. V dropped 6 bases and J dropped 4 bases, with 16 bases sitting between them. Germline loops: CDR1 SQVTM, CDR2 ANQGSEA.

This chain links TRBV19 with TRBJ2-1; TRBD1 matches at 7 bases. This CDR3 comprises 13 residues. Unmatched junction bases numbered 5, after V lost 5 bases and J lost 7 bases. Per germline, CDR1 LNHDA and CDR2 SQIVND (reference sequence). This CDR3 reads CASSEDRKNEQFF. The DNA of the CDR3 is TGTGCCAGTAGTGAGGACAGGAAGAATGAGCAGTTCTTC.

This clone showed up just once. This sequence joins TRBV12-5 and TRBJ2-3; unclear D gene. The CDR3 is made up of 14 amino acids. Germline loops: CDR1 LGHNT, CDR2 FRNRAP. V gave up 3 bases and J gave up 0 bases, with 7 bases separating them. The CDR3 nucleotides read TGTGCTAGTGGTTTCTCGGTTAGCACAGATACGCAGTATTTT. Translated: CASGFSVSTDTQYF. The complete variable domain, with remaining parts taken from reference TRBV12-5 and TRBJ2-3, reads DARVTQTPRHKVTEMGQEVTMRCQPILGHNTVFWYRQTMMQGLELLAYFRNRAPLDDSGMPKDRFSAEMPDATLATLKIQPSEPRDSAVYFCASGFSVSTDTQYFGPGTRLTVL.

This sequence joins TRBV5-5 and TRBJ2-2; 7 bases align to TRBD1. This CDR3 has 15 residues. Germline V gene sequence: CDR1 SGHKS, CDR2 YYEKEE (reference sequence). Trimming removed 0 bases from V and 9 bases from J; junction bases left unmatched: 8. CDR3 DNA sequence: TGTGCCAGCAGCTTGGCCGGGACAGAGGCCCGGGAGCTGTTTTTT. Residues: CASSLAGTEARELFF.

V gene TRBV6-4 combines with J gene TRBJ2-1; TRBD2 aligns across 9 bases. Germline trimming cut 0 bases from V and 7 bases from J; bases unmatched to any gene: 7. In germline, CDR1 is MRHNA, CDR2 SNTAGT. The CDR3 totals 16 residues. CDR3 residues: CASSDSGGRAPNEQFF. CDR3 in DNA: TGTGCCAGCAGTGACTCTGGCGGGAGGGCCCCGAATGAGCAGTTCTTC.

This chain joins TRBV5-5 and TRBJ1-1, with TRBD1 matching over 7 bases. V trimming: 4 bases; J trimming: 2 bases; junction bases outside the gene matches: 11. The CDR3 covers 16 residues. Germline V gives CDR1 SGHKS, CDR2 YYEKEE (reference sequence). The CDR3 DNA is TGTGCCAGCAGCCCTCGGGAGGGGGCCGTTAACACTGAAGCTTTCTTT. This gives the protein CASSPREGAVNTEAFF.